Presented here are 12 T cell receptor beta chains from one specimen sequenced in a study of OX40 agonist ivuxolimab in advanced cancers. The table came from immunoSEQ multiplex PCR; TCRdb's copy has only in-frame clones and leaves some out. The table lists approximately 43,000 clones, just under 85% of them singletons. The source material was CD4+ or CD8+ T cells sorted from blood, sampled in a trial of the OX40 agonist ivuxolimab. The receptors were gathered from an adult with an advanced solid tumor such as melanoma, head and neck, liver or kidney cancer.

DNA for the CDR3: TGTGCCAGTAGTCAGACAGGTTATAGCAATCAGCCCCAGCATTTT. Residues: CASSQTGYSNQPQHF. The chain joins TRBV19 to TRBJ1-5, with a weak D call TRBD1 (6 bases). This CDR3 contains 15 residues. V lost 5 bases, J lost 0 bases, and 11 bases lay in between. The germline V gene encodes CDR1 LNHDA and CDR2 SQIVND (reference sequence).

The CDR3 bases are TGTGCCAGCAGATCGGGACAGGGGGAGACCCAGTACTTC. Protein: CASRSGQGETQYF. The chain links TRBV7-9 to TRBJ2-5; 10 bases map to TRBD1. Germline CDR1 SEHNR, CDR2 FQNEAQ (reference sequence). Trimming at V came to 6 bases and at J to 5 bases, leaving 3 bases not matched to a gene. The CDR3 contains 13 residues.

The genes are TRBV10-3 and TRBJ1-1, with D perhaps TRBD1 (6 bases). Germline-derived CDR1 and CDR2 are ENHRY and SYGVKD. The CDR3 runs to 14 residues. With 5 bases removed from V and 0 bases from J, the gap between germline ends came to 10 bases. The CDR3 protein is CAISTGTMNTEAFF. The CDR3 DNA reads as TGTGCCATCAGTACCGGGACAATGAACACTGAAGCTTTCTTT.

This chain uses TRBV15 with TRBJ2-2, with D tentatively TRBD1 (6 bases). The CDR3 runs to 14 residues. The V and J ends lost 0 bases and 4 bases respectively, with 6 bases between them. CDR1 and CDR2 from the germline V gene are LNHNV and YYDKDF (reference sequence). The CDR3 is CATSRDRGTGELFF. DNA for the CDR3: TGTGCCACCAGCAGAGACAGGGGCACCGGGGAGCTGTTTTTT.

The chain is built from TRBV30 and TRBJ2-1; 7 nucleotides align to TRBD2. CDR3 length: 19 residues. Germline V gene lookup returns CDR1 GTSNPN and CDR2 SVGIG (reference sequence). V was clipped by 5 bases and J by 0 bases; unmatched bases: 19. DNA for the CDR3: TGTGCCTGGGACGTAGAGGGTCTAGCGGAGTTGAGCTCCTACAATGAGCAGTTCTTC. Protein product: CAWDVEGLAELSSYNEQFF.

The chain combines TRBV5-4 with TRBJ2-5; no reliable D call. The germline CDR1 and CDR2 sequences are SGHNT and YYREEE (reference sequence). The V gene lost 1 base and the J gene lost 2 bases, with 9 bases spanning the gap. The CDR3 covers 14 residues. CDR3 bases: TGTGCCAGCAGCTTGAACTTAGAGCAAGAGACCCAGTACTTC. It specifies CASSLNLEQETQYF.

This chain links TRBV7-9 with TRBJ1-4, with a tentative D call TRBD1 (5 bases). This CDR3 has 18 amino acids. V was clipped by 0 bases and J by 0 bases, with 14 bases between them. The germline CDR1 and CDR2 sequences are SEHNR and FQNEAQ (reference sequence). This CDR3 is CASSLARLGPATNEKLFF. Written as DNA, the CDR3 is TGTGCCAGCAGCTTAGCGCGTCTGGGGCCTGCAACTAATGAAAAACTGTTTTTT.

This chain links TRBV29-1 with TRBJ1-3, with D maybe TRBD1 (5 bases). V lost 7 bases and J lost 6, with 16 bases in between. The length of the CDR3 is 13 residues. Germline loops: CDR1 SQVTM, CDR2 ANQGSEA. The CDR3 DNA follows: TGCAGCGGGGGGGGACCCGCCTCAAACACCATATATTTT. Residues: CSGGGPASNTIYF.

The V call is TRBV5-6, the J call TRBJ2-1; a weak D match, TRBD1 (6 bases). The CDR3 consists of 14 residues. From germline, CDR1 is SGHDT and CDR2 YYEEEE. Trimming left V 4 bases short and J 7 bases short, with 15 bases between. The CDR3 bases are TGTGCCAGCAGCGAGCTACAGGGCCAAAATGAGCAGTTCTTC. Its translation: CASSELQGQNEQFF. Together with reference TRBV5-6 and TRBJ2-1, the CDR3 gives the full variable domain: DAGVTQSPTHLIKTRGQQVTLRCSPKSGHDTVSWYQQALGQGPQFIFQYYEEEERQRGNFPDRFSGHQFPNYSSELNVNALLLGDSALYLCASSELQGQNEQFFGPGTRLTVL.

The chain combines TRBV28 with TRBJ2-3; 7 bases fit TRBD2. Trimming at V came to 6 bases and at J to 2 bases, leaving 14 bases not matched to a gene. This CDR3 is built from 17 residues. CDR1 and CDR2 (germline): MDHEN, SYDVKM. CDR3 nucleotides: TGTGCCAGCAGGTCGGCTTTGGGCGGGGGATACACAGATACGCAGTATTTT. Protein product: CASRSALGGGYTDTQYF. Complete variable domain (other parts from reference TRBV28 and TRBJ2-3): DVKVTQSSRYLVKRTGEKVFLECVQDMDHENMFWYRQDPGLGLRLIYFSYDVKMKEKGDIPEGYSVSREKKERFSLILESASTNQTSMYLCASRSALGGGYTDTQYFGPGTRLTVL.

The rearrangement joins TRBV11-3 to TRBJ2-7, with TRBD1 as a possible D gene (6 bases). The CDR3 contains 14 residues. Trimming cost V 0 bases and J 5 bases, with 11 bases left between them. Per germline, CDR1 SGHNT and CDR2 YENEEA. CDR3 in DNA: TGTGCCAGCAGCTTAGATTGGGGGCTCGACGAGCAGTACTTC. Translating it yields CASSLDWGLDEQYF.

V usage is TRBV19 and J usage is TRBJ2-6; D may be TRBD1 (5 bases). There are 18 residues in the CDR3. V shed 4 bases and J shed 1 base, with 17 bases lying between them. CDR1 and CDR2 from the germline V gene are LNHDA and SQIVND (reference sequence). The DNA for the CDR3 is TGTGCCAGTAGTACCTTTACACATCCAGGGTCTGGGGCCAACGTCCTGACTTTC. It translates to CASSTFTHPGSGANVLTF. Full variable domain (outside the CDR3, taken from reference TRBV19 and TRBJ2-6): DGGITQSPKYLFRKEGQNVTLSCEQNLNHDAMYWYRQDPGQGLRLIYYSQIVNDFQKGDIAEGYSVSREKKESFPLTVTSAQKNPTAFYLCASSTFTHPGSGANVLTFGAGSRLTVL.